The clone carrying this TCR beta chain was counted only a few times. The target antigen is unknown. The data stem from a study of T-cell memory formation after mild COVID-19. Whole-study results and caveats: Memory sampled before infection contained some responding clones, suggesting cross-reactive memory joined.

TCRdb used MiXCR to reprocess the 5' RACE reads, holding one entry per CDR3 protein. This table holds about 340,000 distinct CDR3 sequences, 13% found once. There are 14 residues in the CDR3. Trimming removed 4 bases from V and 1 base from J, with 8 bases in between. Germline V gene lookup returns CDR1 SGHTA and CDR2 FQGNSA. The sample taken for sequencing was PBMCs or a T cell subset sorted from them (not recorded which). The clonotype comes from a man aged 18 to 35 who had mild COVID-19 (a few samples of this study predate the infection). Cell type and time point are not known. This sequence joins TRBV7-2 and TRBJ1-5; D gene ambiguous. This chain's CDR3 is CASSSSGSNQPQHF. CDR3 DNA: TGTGCCAGCAGCTCCTCGGGGAGCAATCAGCCCCAGCATTTT.